Listed below are T cell receptor beta chains from one sample, sequenced in a study of patients and donors after allogeneic stem cell transplantation. Using its own MiXCR run on the RT-PCR reads, TCRdb lists one record per CDR3 protein. The sample lists 800,000 to 1,000,000 distinct CDR3 sequences, more than 15% seen once, with around 6% in the top ten. The sequencing sample was made of blood, either unsorted or a sorted T cell fraction (not recorded which). Receptor source: a human donor who was either an allogeneic HSCT recipient or a stem cell or donor lymphocyte infusion donor (not recorded which). It is not recorded whose cells these are; they may come from a transplant donor. Both conserved end residues are part of each CDR3. The D gene is left open where the match is weak. Size values are once, few and many counts, or a class for expanded clones, and some rows have none.

V	D	J	size	DNA	CDR3
TRBV28	TRBD2	TRBJ2-1	few	TGTGCCAGCGGGACGGGGGGGCCGAGGCAGTTCTTC	CASGTGGPRQFF
TRBV30	.	TRBJ1-6	.	TGTGCCTGGAGTAAAACAGGGAGGAACGGGTCACCCCTCCACTTT	CAWSKTGRNGSPLHF
TRBV5-6	.	TRBJ1-4	few	TGTGCCAGCAGCTGGGGGAACTCGCACACTAATGAAAAACTGTTTTTT	CASSWGNSHTNEKLFF
TRBV5-1	TRBD1	TRBJ1-2	.	TGCGCCAGCGGAGGGACAGGGGGGAACCTTGGCTACACCTTC	CASGGTGGNLGYTF
TRBV5-1	.	TRBJ2-1	few	TGCGCCAGCAGCTTGGGGCTCTTGAGCTCCTACAATGAGCAGTTCTTC	CASSLGLLSSYNEQFF
TRBV29-1	TRBD1	TRBJ2-6	.	TGCAGCGTCCCAATGAGACAGGGCTCAGGGGCCAACGTCCTGACTTTC	CSVPMRQGSGANVLTF
TRBV6-4	.	TRBJ2-3	.	TGTGCCAGCAGTGACTCACCAGAGCGTGGGCCCTGGGATACGCAGTATTTT	CASSDSPERGPWDTQYF
TRBV5-1	.	TRBJ1-1	few	TGCGCCAGCAGCCGGGACAAAGCTTTCTTT	CASSRDKAFF
TRBV5-1	TRBD2	TRBJ2-2	.	TGCGCCAGCAGCTTGGACGGGACTAGCGGGAGAACACCCGGGGAGCTGTTTTTT	CASSLDGTSGRTPGELFF
TRBV12-3/TRBV12-4	.	TRBJ1-6	.	TGTGCCAGCAGGTCTGGACAGTACTATAATTCACCCCTCCACTTT	CASRSGQYYNSPLHF
TRBV11-2	.	TRBJ1-1	.	TGTGCCAGCAGCTCCTTGGTGCGATCGACTGAAGCTTTCTTT	CASSSLVRSTEAFF
TRBV5-1	.	TRBJ2-2	.	TGCGCCAGCAGCCTGCTTTGGGAACCCACCGGGGAGCTGTTTTTT	CASSLLWEPTGELFF
TRBV6-4	TRBD2	TRBJ2-1	few	TGTGCCAGCAGAGGACTAGCGGGAGTCTCCTACAATGAGCAGTTCTTC	CASRGLAGVSYNEQFF
TRBV20-1	TRBD2	TRBJ2-1	.	TGCAGTGCTAGGGCCAGCGGGAGGGACGGAGGTTACAATGAGCAGTTCTTC	CSARASGRDGGYNEQFF
TRBV5-1	TRBD2	TRBJ2-3	many	TGCGCCAGCAGCGGGGGGGACCGACAACAAGATACGCAGTATTTT	CASSGGDRQQDTQYF
TRBV7-9	TRBD1	TRBJ1-5	many	TGTGCCAGCAGCCGCGGACAGGGGGTTTACAATCAGCCCCAGCATTTT	CASSRGQGVYNQPQHF
TRBV6-4	TRBD2	TRBJ2-1	few	TGTGCCAGCAGTGGACTAGCGAGGAATGAGCAGTTCTTC	CASSGLARNEQFF
TRBV12-5	.	TRBJ2-2	many	TGTGCTAGTGGTTTGGTACTAGGAAACACCGGGGAGCTGTTTTTT	CASGLVLGNTGELFF
TRBV6-4	TRBD2	TRBJ2-1	few	TGTGCCAGCAGTGACTCGCCTGACCCCGGGACTAGTCGGTTCTTC	CASSDSPDPGTSRFF
TRBV7-3	.	TRBJ2-1	few	TGTGCCAGCAGCTTAATGGGGGAGTCCTACAATGAGCAGTTCTTC	CASSLMGESYNEQFF
TRBV12-3/TRBV12-4	.	TRBJ2-3	few	TGTGCCAGCAGGCCGTCAGAGTTCGATACGCAGTATTTT	CASRPSEFDTQYF
TRBV11-1	.	TRBJ1-2	few	TGTGCCAGCAGCTCTCTCCCCCAGGACATCTATGGCTACACCTTC	CASSSLPQDIYGYTF
TRBV6-2/TRBV6-3	.	TRBJ1-1	few	TGTGCCAGCAGTTTTTACAGACAGAACACTGAAGCTTTCTTT	CASSFYRQNTEAFF
TRBV12-3/TRBV12-4	.	TRBJ1-2	.	TGTGCCAGCAGTTCCCACCCACAGGGCCACTATGGCTACACCTTC	CASSSHPQGHYGYTF
TRBV5-5	.	TRBJ1-2	few	TGTGCCAGCAGCTTGCGGACACAACCATCTAACTATGGCTACACCTTC	CASSLRTQPSNYGYTF
TRBV28	.	TRBJ2-7	.	TGTGCCAGCAGTTGGGCTGGCGACGAGCAGTACTTC	CASSWAGDEQYF
TRBV27	TRBD2	TRBJ2-5	.	TGTGCCAGCAGTTTATGGCCGACTAGCGGGCGCGGGACCCAGTACTTC	CASSLWPTSGRGTQYF
TRBV24-1	TRBD2	TRBJ2-1	.	TGTGCCACCAGTGATTTCGGGGGACTAGCGGACTACAATGAGCAGTTCTTC	CATSDFGGLADYNEQFF
TRBV12-3/TRBV12-4	TRBD2	TRBJ2-3	.	TGTGCCAGCACAGGGCGGGGGGGTGGAGATACGCAGTATTTT	CASTGRGGGDTQYF
TRBV3-1	.	TRBJ2-4	.	TGTGCCAGCAGCCAAGAACGGGGTTATCCGTCCAAAAACATTCAGTACTTC	CASSQERGYPSKNIQYF
TRBV12-3/TRBV12-4	TRBD1	TRBJ1-2	few	TGTGCCAGCAGGGATCGGACAGGCTCGCGCTACACCTTC	CASRDRTGSRYTF
TRBV4-3	TRBD1	TRBJ2-7	.	TGCGCCAGCAGTTCACAGGGGAGCAACGAGCAGTACTTC	CASSSQGSNEQYF
TRBV19	.	TRBJ1-1	few	TGTGCCAGTAGGCCCTCGGGAGACATGAACACTGAAGCTTTCTTT	CASRPSGDMNTEAFF
TRBV7-3	.	TRBJ2-7	.	TGTGCCAGCAGCTTATTCACAGGGTTCGAGCAGTACTTC	CASSLFTGFEQYF
TRBV2	.	TRBJ2-3	.	TGTGCCAGCAGTGAAGAGTGGGGGCCTCCCACAGATACGCAGTATTTT	CASSEEWGPPTDTQYF
TRBV27	TRBD2	TRBJ2-2	few	TGTGCCAGCAGTTCAGATAGCGGGCCACAAACCGGGGAGCTGTTTTTT	CASSSDSGPQTGELFF